This T cell receptor (beta chain) was sequenced for a study of blood T cell repertoires in COVID-19. Original processing notes: How many nucleated cells were present was estimated from reference gene primer amplification. Produced via immunoSEQ multiplex PCR; TCRdb's table is partial and in-frame only. D and trimming come from the DNA, and the V and J calls and clone size come from that table. The sample includes some 180,000 clones, roughly 76% seen only once; the top ten take roughly 8.7%. This CDR3 contains 16 residues. Germline V CDR1 and CDR2: LGHDT, YNNKEL (reference sequence). Trimming at V came to 8 bases and at J to 3 bases, leaving 8 bases not matched to a gene.

The chain carries TRBV3-1 (or the pseudogene TRBV3-2) and TRBJ2-3, with 13 bases aligning to TRBD2. Sequenced input: peripheral blood. The clonotype comes from a woman between 45 and 60 years old with active or convalescent COVID-19. Written as DNA, the CDR3 is TGTGCCAGCGGACTACTAGCGGGAGGGCCGACAGATACGCAGTATTTT. It specifies CASGLLAGGPTDTQYF.